Each of the 21 T cell receptor beta chains below was sequenced from the same sample in a study of blood T cell repertoires in COVID-19. Here immunoSEQ multiplex PCR was the method, and the copy in TCRdb shows in-frame clones only, minus some. Here the sample spans about 370,000 clones, 80% to 90% being singletons. Sequencing was done on a sample of PBMCs or T cells enriched from blood (not recorded which). The receptors here all came from a man between 18 and 29 years old who had recovered from COVID-19.

This clone came up a few times. The V call is TRBV18, the J call TRBJ1-5; D ambiguous. V lost 2 bases and J 9 bases, leaving 14 bases between the germline ends. Germline V CDR1 and CDR2: KGHSH, LQKENI. The CDR3 covers 14 residues. Here the CDR3 reads CASSPEGGLGPQHF. CDR3 DNA sequence: TGTGCCAGCTCACCAGAGGGTGGGTTGGGGCCCCAGCATTTT.

This clone has a single count. The chain has TRBV7-2 and TRBJ2-3, with TRBD1 as a possible D gene (6 bases). Germline loops: CDR1 SGHTA, CDR2 FQGNSA. Trimming took 3 bases from V and 0 from J, leaving 10 bases between them. The CDR3 is made up of 15 amino acids. The CDR3 region has the DNA TGTGCCAGCAGCTTCAGGGGCACGAGCACAGATACGCAGTATTTT. This sequence encodes CASSFRGTSTDTQYF.

The chain employs TRBV7-8 and TRBJ1-5; no clear D gene. Trimming pared 4 bases from V and 4 bases from J, leaving 11 bases between. CDR3 size: 14 residues. In germline, CDR1 is SGHVS, CDR2 FQNEAQ. The CDR3, as DNA: TGTGCCAGCAGCTCGGACGGGAGGAATCAGCCCCAGCATTTT. Amino acid sequence: CASSSDGRNQPQHF.

Concerning this clone itself: The same CDR3 arises from other DNA sequences in this sample as well. This chain links TRBV5-1 with TRBJ2-1; D uncertain. This CDR3 spans 12 amino acids. Germline CDR1 and CDR2: SGHRS and YFSETQ. V lost 0 bases and J 7 bases, leaving 5 bases between the germline ends. The DNA of the CDR3 is TGCGCCAGCAGCTTGGAGAGGAATGAGCAGTTCTTC. Translating it yields CASSLERNEQFF.

The rearrangement links TRBV3-1 (or the pseudogene TRBV3-2) to TRBJ2-1; no definite D call. The CDR3 covers 12 residues. V lost 1 base and J lost 9, with 7 bases in between. The germline gives CDR1 LGHDT, CDR2 YNNKEL (reference sequence). CDR3 region: CASSQATGEQFF. In nucleotides, the CDR3 is TGTGCCAGCAGCCAAGCCACGGGTGAGCAGTTCTTC.

The chain couples TRBV7-9 to TRBJ1-2; TRBD1 might be the D (5 bases). The germline V and J ends were trimmed by 5 bases and 2 bases, with 9 bases remaining between them. Per the germline V gene, CDR1 is SEHNR and CDR2 is FQNEAQ (reference sequence). This CDR3 contains 13 residues. The CDR3 DNA sequence: TGTGCCAGCAGCGCACAGGAGAACTATGGCTACACCTTC. Translated, it gives CASSAQENYGYTF.

This chain connects TRBV5-1 to TRBJ1-2; no reliable D call. The CDR3 totals 12 residues. CDR1 and CDR2 (germline): SGHRS, YFSETQ. V was shortened by 2 bases and J by 8 bases, with 10 bases between the two germline ends. CDR3 bases: TGCGCCAGCAGCTTAACAGCTGGCGGCTACACCTTC. This codes for CASSLTAGGYTF.

This clone was detected only once. The rearrangement links TRBV10-2 to TRBJ1-6; 9 bases align to TRBD1. J lost 10 bases, V lost 4 bases, and 17 bases had no gene match. This CDR3 spans 18 amino acids. Germline CDR1 reads WSHSY; CDR2 reads SAAADI. The DNA of the CDR3 is TGCGCCAGCAGTGGTTCGGTGAGAGGGACAGGGCAAGGCTCACCCCTCCACTTT. Translated: CASSGSVRGTGQGSPLHF.

About this clone itself: Germline and junction disagree at one end, which may indicate a read error. The genes are TRBV19 and TRBJ1-4, with TRBD1 matching over 8 bases. This CDR3 is built from 14 residues. The germline gives CDR1 LNHDA, CDR2 SQIVND (reference sequence). The CDR3 loop reads CASSPRDRSAPLTF. In DNA form, the CDR3 reads TGTGCCAGTAGTCCGAGGGACAGGTCAGCACCATTGACCTTT.

This chain connects TRBV25-1 to TRBJ2-1; tentative D call: TRBD2 (6 bases). Germline V lookup: CDR1 MGHDK, CDR2 SYGVNS. CDR3 length: 13 residues. V was pared by 6 bases and J by 3 bases, with 9 bases between. The CDR3 here is CASRSSDYNEQFF. The CDR3 region has the DNA TGTGCCAGCAGGTCTAGCGACTACAATGAGCAGTTCTTC.

Comments on this clone: The sample has other DNA sequences that encode this CDR3 too. This chain joins TRBV5-1 and TRBJ2-7, with D perhaps TRBD1 (5 bases). Germline V lookup: CDR1 SGHRS, CDR2 YFSETQ. V was pared by 2 bases and J by 0 bases, with 9 bases between. This CDR3 has 14 residues. This chain's CDR3 is CASSLTGSSYEQYF. CDR3 in DNA: TGCGCCAGCAGCTTAACAGGTTCCTCCTACGAGCAGTACTTC.

The chain couples TRBV10-3 to TRBJ1-1; possible D gene TRBD1, 5 bases. There are 14 residues in the CDR3. Germline V gene lookup returns CDR1 ENHRY and CDR2 SYGVKD. The ends were cut back, 7 bases at V and 4 bases at J, with 16 bases in the middle. The CDR3 DNA is TGTGCCATCAACTTCAGGGAGGTGGGCACTGAAGCTTTCTTT. Encoded protein: CAINFREVGTEAFF.

This chain joins TRBV4-1 and TRBJ2-2; D is perhaps TRBD2 (5 bases). V was pared by 6 bases and J by 0 bases, with 11 bases between. The CDR3 spans 15 residues. Germline lookup yields CDR1 MGHRA and CDR2 YSYEKL. The CDR3 nucleotides are TGCGCCAGCAGACGGGAAAGAGCGAACACCGGGGAGCTGTTTTTT. It yields the protein CASRRERANTGELFF.

The CDR3 loop is CASSSVDRAGELFF. DNA for the CDR3: TGTGCCAGCAGTTCAGTAGATCGGGCCGGGGAGCTGTTTTTT. V usage is TRBV28 and J usage is TRBJ2-2; no clear D gene. CDR3 length: 14 amino acids. V was trimmed by 4 bases and J by 6 bases, leaving 12 bases between them. The germline CDR1 and CDR2 sequences are MDHEN and SYDVKM. Variable domain in full (rest from reference TRBV28 and TRBJ2-2): DVKVTQSSRYLVKRTGEKVFLECVQDMDHENMFWYRQDPGLGLRLIYFSYDVKMKEKGDIPEGYSVSREKKERFSLILESASTNQTSMYLCASSSVDRAGELFFGEGSRLTVL.

The V call is TRBV5-1, the J call TRBJ1-6; D gene unclear. From germline, CDR1 is SGHRS and CDR2 YFSETQ. CDR3 length equals 17 residues. V was trimmed by 0 bases and J by 8 bases, leaving 18 bases between them. CDR3 protein: CASSLEWRGSSDSPLHF. The CDR3 coding sequence is TGCGCCAGCAGCTTGGAATGGCGGGGTAGTTCCGATTCACCCCTCCACTTT.

The rearrangement links TRBV19 to TRBJ1-1; 12 nucleotides match TRBD1. The germline V gene encodes CDR1 LNHDA and CDR2 SQIVND (reference sequence). The CDR3 is 16 residues long. The V and J ends lost 7 bases and 4 bases, in that order; junction bases with no gene match: 10. For the CDR3, the DNA is TGTGCCAGTAAGGGGACAGGGGGCAACGAAGGCACTGAAGCTTTCTTT. The encoded protein is CASKGTGGNEGTEAFF.

Written as DNA, the CDR3 is TGTGCCAGCAGTTCCGGGACAACCAATTCACCCCTCCACTTT. Protein: CASSSGTTNSPLHF. The V call is TRBV28, the J call TRBJ1-6, with a weak D call TRBD1 (6 bases). Trimming left V 4 bases short and J 7 bases short, with 11 bases between. CDR3 length equals 14 residues. From germline, CDR1 is MDHEN and CDR2 SYDVKM.

This chain's CDR3 is CASSFPASSTDTQYF. CDR3 DNA: TGTGCCAGCAGTTTCCCAGCTAGCTCCACAGATACGCAGTATTTT. The chain recombines TRBV28 with TRBJ2-3; possibly TRBD2 for D (5 bases). V shed 3 bases and J shed 2 bases, with 12 bases lying between them. The length of the CDR3 is 15 residues. Germline loops: CDR1 MDHEN, CDR2 SYDVKM.

The V call is TRBV30, the J call TRBJ1-5, with 7 bases lining up with TRBD1. From germline, CDR1 is GTSNPN and CDR2 SVGIG (reference sequence). CDR3 length equals 13 residues. The ends lost 2 bases at V and 7 bases at J; junction bases unmatched: 5. The CDR3 DNA sequence: TGTGCCTGGAGTCGACAGGGTGGGCAGCCCCAGCATTTT. Its translation is CAWSRQGGQPQHF. The full variable domain, with the rest looked up from reference TRBV30 and TRBJ1-5, is SQTIHQWPATLVQPVGSPLSLECTVEGTSNPNLYWYRQAAGRGLQLLFYSVGIGQISSEVPQNLSASRPQDRQFILSSKKLLLSDSGFYLCAWSRQGGQPQHFGDGTRLSIL.

The chain uses TRBV7-9 and TRBJ2-3, with D tentatively TRBD2 (6 bases). V lost 3 bases, J lost 0 bases, and 10 bases lay in between. The CDR3 has 15 residues. Germline CDR1 reads SEHNR; CDR2 reads FQNEAQ (reference sequence). Here the CDR3 reads CASSFRGTSTDTQYF. The CDR3 bases are TGTGCCAGCAGCTTCCGGGGGACGAGCACAGATACGCAGTATTTT.

J is TRBJ2-2 and V is TRBV10-2; D not certain. The V gene's germline CDR1 is WSHSY and CDR2 SAAADI. The ends were cut back, 3 bases at V and 1 base at J, with 9 bases in the middle. The CDR3 is 15 amino acids. Here the CDR3 reads CASSDRRLNTGELFF. DNA for the CDR3: TGCGCCAGCAGTGACCGGCGGCTGAACACCGGGGAGCTGTTTTTT.